Presented here are 25 T cell receptor beta chains from one specimen sequenced in a study of blood T cell repertoires in COVID-19. Libraries were prepared by immunoSEQ multiplex PCR; TCRdb keeps only in-frame clonotypes and omits some of them. The table records 120,000 or so clones, around three quarters of them present only once. Material: peripheral blood. All receptors come from a man aged 65 to 85 with acute or convalescent COVID-19.

This clone was seen once. The chain employs TRBV29-1 and TRBJ1-2; TRBD1 is a possible D gene (5 bases). Germline V lookup: CDR1 SQVTM, CDR2 ANQGSEA. Trimming shortened V by 4 bases and J by 2 bases, and 17 bases separated the two germline ends. The CDR3 contains 15 residues. DNA for the CDR3: TGCAGCGTTGGGATTGGGCAGGGATTGAACTATGGCTACACCTTC. Amino acids: CSVGIGQGLNYGYTF.

This sequence joins TRBV2 and TRBJ2-7, with D perhaps matching TRBD2 (6 bases). CDR3 size: 15 residues. Germline assignment: CDR1 SNHLY and CDR2 FYNNEI. The V end lost 4 bases, the J end lost 4 bases, and 17 bases lay between the germline ends. CDR3 nucleotide sequence: TGTGCCAGCAGTGCGGGCCTCGGGAGAATATACGAGCAGTACTTC. Its translation is CASSAGLGRIYEQYF. Full variable domain (outside the CDR3, taken from reference TRBV2 and TRBJ2-7): EPEVTQTPSHQVTQMGQEVILRCVPISNHLYFYWYRQILGQKVEFLVSFYNNEISEKSEIFDDQFSVERPDGSNFTLKIRSTKLEDSAMYFCASSAGLGRIYEQYFGPGTRLTVT.

The J gene is TRBJ2-1, the V gene TRBV13; TRBD1 matches at 7 bases. Germline V gene lookup returns CDR1 PRHDT and CDR2 FYEKMQ (reference sequence). The CDR3 has 13 amino acids. J gave up 3 bases and V 7 bases, and 3 bases lay outside the gene matches. CDR3 DNA sequence: TGTGCCAGCACTACAGGGGACTACAATGAGCAGTTCTTC. As protein: CASTTGDYNEQFF.

This sequence joins TRBV5-1 and TRBJ2-7, with TRBD1 as a possible D gene (5 bases). Trimming pared 4 bases from V and 3 bases from J, leaving 8 bases between. Germline assignment: CDR1 SGHRS and CDR2 YFSETQ. This CDR3 has 12 residues. The CDR3 spells CASSPDIYEQYF. The CDR3, as DNA: TGCGCCAGCAGCCCGGACATCTACGAGCAGTACTTC.

This chain uses TRBV6-5 with TRBJ1-1; the D gene is possibly TRBD1 (5 bases). Germline V gene lookup returns CDR1 MNHEY and CDR2 SVGAGI. The V end was cut by 5 bases, the J end by 13 bases, with 23 bases between. The CDR3 spans 14 residues. CDR3: CASSPGGLNLVGFF. As DNA, the CDR3 is TGTGCCAGCAGTCCCGGGGGGTTAAACCTCGTAGGTTTCTTT.

The V gene is TRBV5-5, the J gene TRBJ1-5; D not certain. This CDR3 has 15 residues. CDR1 SGHKS and CDR2 YYEKEE come from the germline V gene (reference sequence). The germline V and J ends were trimmed by 0 bases and 7 bases, with 14 bases remaining between them. The CDR3 region has the DNA TGTGCCAGCAGCTTGGTTGGAGGCCTGGGGCAGCCCCAGCATTTT. Its translation: CASSLVGGLGQPQHF.

In its sample, this clone is medium-sized. The rearrangement joins TRBV11-3 to TRBJ2-2, with 8 bases fitting TRBD1. CDR1 and CDR2 from the germline V gene are SGHNT and YENEEA. The CDR3 consists of 16 residues. V lost 4 bases, J lost 2 bases, and 6 bases stayed unmatched. DNA of the CDR3: TGTGCCAGCAGCTATTCGGGACAGGCAAACACCGGGGAGCTGTTTTTT. It is translated as CASSYSGQANTGELFF.

The CDR3 region is CASSGGTSYSNQPQHF. CDR3 nucleotide sequence: TGTGCCAGCAGCGGCGGGACGTCCTATAGCAATCAGCCCCAGCATTTT. The J gene is TRBJ1-5, the V gene TRBV9, with a tentative D call TRBD1 (5 bases). The CDR3 covers 16 residues. Germline CDR1 and CDR2: SGDLS and YYNGEE. Trimming pared 3 bases from V and 0 bases from J, leaving 13 bases between.

The rearrangement uses TRBV27 and TRBJ1-6; D gene ambiguous. Trimming removed 3 bases from V and 7 bases from J, with 4 bases in between. CDR1 and CDR2 (germline): MNHEY, SMNVEV (reference sequence). The CDR3 spans 12 residues. The CDR3 reads CASSFLNSPLHF. As DNA, the CDR3 is TGTGCCAGCAGTTTCCTGAATTCACCCCTCCACTTT.

The chain uses TRBV13 and TRBJ1-2; D might be TRBD1 (5 bases). The CDR3 spans 17 residues. V lost 0 bases, J lost 3 bases, and 17 bases lay in between. CDR1 is PRHDT, CDR2 FYEKMQ, per germline (reference sequence). The DNA of the CDR3 is TGTGCCAGCAGCTTAGGCGAAGAGAAGGGGTCGCACTATGGCTACACCTTC. It specifies CASSLGEEKGSHYGYTF.

The chain uses TRBV6-4 and TRBJ1-3; D is unclear. This CDR3 is 15 amino acids long. The V gene's germline CDR1 is MRHNA and CDR2 SNTAGT. V shed 6 bases and J shed 2 bases, with 14 bases lying between them. The CDR3 nucleotides are TGTGCCAGCAGCGCGGAAGCAACCCCTGGAAACACCATATATTTT. Translating gives CASSAEATPGNTIYF.

The table lists this clone with a few counts. This sequence joins TRBV13 and TRBJ1-1; TRBD1 might be the D (5 bases). Deletions cut 5 bases from V and 1 base from J, with 20 bases between. The CDR3 covers 17 residues. CDR1 and CDR2 (germline): PRHDT, FYEKMQ (reference sequence). The CDR3 nucleotides read TGTGCCAGCAGCCCCTATGGGCAGGGAAGCGAGAACACTGAAGCTTTCTTT. Its protein product is CASSPYGQGSENTEAFF.

This rearrangement joins TRBV7-7 to TRBJ2-5; a possible D gene is TRBD2 (6 bases). The CDR3 contains 16 residues. Germline V gene data show CDR1 as SSHAT and CDR2 as FNYEAQ (reference sequence). The V end lost 5 bases, the J end lost 5 bases, and 21 bases lay between the germline ends. The CDR3 is CASSLGGPSIKETQYF. CDR3 DNA: TGTGCCAGCAGCCTGGGGGGACCGAGCATCAAGGAGACCCAGTACTTC.

This chain uses TRBV19 with TRBJ2-2, with TRBD2 matching over 10 bases. With V trimmed by 7 bases and J by 1 base, 0 bases remained unmatched. Germline V lookup: CDR1 LNHDA, CDR2 SQIVND (reference sequence). The CDR3 runs to 14 residues. CDR3 sequence (DNA): TGTGCCAGTATAGCGGGGGGGAACACCGGGGAGCTGTTTTTT. Translation: CASIAGGNTGELFF.

This chain connects TRBV7-9 to TRBJ2-4; no clear D gene. The CDR3 length is 13 residues. Per germline, CDR1 SEHNR and CDR2 FQNEAQ (reference sequence). The V gene lost 3 bases and the J gene lost 6 bases, with 9 bases spanning the gap. As DNA, the CDR3 is TGTGCCAGCAGCTTCGCAGGAACAAACATTCAGTACTTC. This sequence encodes CASSFAGTNIQYF.

V gene TRBV29-1 combines with J gene TRBJ2-1, with 9 bases fitting TRBD2. CDR1 SQVTM and CDR2 ANQGSEA come from the germline V gene. This CDR3 has 20 amino acids. The CDR3 loop is CSLLGWASGMANGLPNEQFF. CDR3 coding DNA: TGCAGTCTCCTTGGTTGGGCTAGCGGGATGGCTAACGGACTGCCCAATGAGCAGTTCTTC.

The V gene is TRBV5-6, the J gene TRBJ2-7, with TRBD1 identical over 8 bases. Losses at the gene ends were 3 bases for V and 6 bases for J; bases not matched to a gene: 11. This CDR3 has 15 residues. The germline V gene encodes CDR1 SGHDT and CDR2 YYEEEE. The CDR3 DNA reads as TGTGCCAGCAGCTGGGACAGGATGATCCCGGGCGAGCAGTACTTC. This sequence encodes CASSWDRMIPGEQYF.

This chain connects TRBV30 to TRBJ1-6; D gene uncertain. The CDR3 is 15 residues long. The ends were cut back, 0 bases at V and 7 bases at J, with 13 bases in the middle. Germline CDR1 is GTSNPN and CDR2 is SVGIG (reference sequence). In DNA, the CDR3 is TGTGCCTGGAGTGTTTCGGGGTTGGGAAATTCACCCCTCCACTTT. Amino acid sequence: CAWSVSGLGNSPLHF.

The chain recombines TRBV19 with TRBJ2-6; 11 positions agree with TRBD2. Germline-derived CDR1 and CDR2 are LNHDA and SQIVND (reference sequence). V was clipped by 3 bases and J by 0 bases; unmatched bases: 7. The CDR3 is 19 amino acids. CDR3 bases: TGTGCCAGTAGTATCCTAGGACTAGCGGGCTCCTCTGGGGCCAACGTCCTGACTTTC. Protein sequence: CASSILGLAGSSGANVLTF.

V gene TRBV11-1 combines with J gene TRBJ1-1, with D unresolved. V lost 5 bases to trimming and J lost 6 bases, with 13 bases between them. Germline V gives CDR1 SGHAT, CDR2 FQDESV (reference sequence). This CDR3 comprises 13 residues. The DNA for the CDR3 is TGTGCCAGCAGCCCGCCCGGGATCTCTGAAGCTTTCTTT. Protein product: CASSPPGISEAFF.

V is TRBV9 and J is TRBJ2-5; 10 bases align to TRBD2. The germline CDR1 and CDR2 sequences are SGDLS and YYNGEE. The V gene end was trimmed by 3 bases and the J gene end by 5 bases; junction bases not matched to a gene: 10. This CDR3 is built from 16 residues. DNA for the CDR3: TGTGCCAGCAGCGCCCGAAGCGGGGGGGAATTGGAGACCCAGTACTTC. Its protein product is CASSARSGGELETQYF.

This clone appeared a few times. The chain links TRBV6-5 to TRBJ1-5; TRBD1 matches at 10 bases. CDR1 and CDR2 (germline): MNHEY, SVGAGI. The CDR3 consists of 14 residues. V lost 6 bases and J lost 6; bases outside the gene matches: 5. In DNA, the CDR3 is TGTGCCAGCAGGACAGGGGGCTGGGGTCAGCCCCAGCATTTT. This encodes CASRTGGWGQPQHF.

Regarding this clone: One end of the junction does not line up with germline, which may come from a read error. The chain uses TRBV7-2 and TRBJ2-7; 8 bases fit TRBD1. This CDR3 has 12 amino acids. Germline V gene data show CDR1 as SGHTA and CDR2 as FQGNSA. The CDR3 nucleotides read TGTGCCAGCAGCTTTGGGGACAGGCTCCCCCACTTC. Protein: CASSFGDRLPHF.

The V call is TRBV2, the J call TRBJ1-5, with 8 bases lining up with TRBD1. The CDR3 runs 13 residues. CDR1 SNHLY and CDR2 FYNNEI come from the germline V gene. J gave up 5 bases and V 6 bases, and 3 bases lay outside the gene matches. The CDR3 loop reads CASSTGGYQPQHF. Here the CDR3 DNA reads TGTGCCAGCAGCACAGGGGGGTATCAGCCCCAGCATTTT.

The rearrangement links TRBV29-1 to TRBJ1-1, with 7 bases aligning to TRBD1. CDR1 is SQVTM and CDR2 is ANQGSEA in the germline V gene. The CDR3 runs to 13 residues. V was pared by 3 bases and J by 3 bases, with 4 bases of the junction left unmatched. Here the CDR3 DNA reads TGCAGCGTTGATACAGGGGTCGACACTGAAGCTTTCTTT. Amino acid sequence: CSVDTGVDTEAFF.